This TCR beta chain was captured by sequencing in a study of PD-L1 blockade in urothelial cancer. TCRdb keeps only in-frame clones here, not all; method: immunoSEQ multiplex PCR. The repertoire has tens of thousands of clones, roughly 84% of them found once; the top ten carry about 4.5%. With 0 bases clipped from V and 2 bases from J, the junction kept 7 bases outside the gene matches. The CDR3 runs to 17 residues. Germline V gives CDR1 SGHRS, CDR2 YFSETQ. The source is a man between 65 and 85 years old with urothelial cancer. The material sequenced was PBMCs, taken around atezolizumab (anti-PD-L1) treatment. V and J are TRBV5-1 and TRBJ2-2; TRBD1 agrees at 7 bases. The CDR3, as DNA: TGCGCCAGCAGCTTGGGTGTTCGACAGGGAAACACCGGGGAGCTGTTTTTT. Translated: CASSLGVRQGNTGELFF.